This T cell receptor beta chain emerged from a study of cytomegalovirus exposure and HLA in healthy donors (dated by TCRdb to about 2017). The study in broad terms: In an earlier analysis of about 560 of the donors, around 300 Gb of sequence data and some 120 million unique TCR beta sequences from about 179 million T cells were reported. Both class I and class II loci were covered by HLA typing, at four-digit resolution. All discovery cohort repertoires had been generated on a single sequencing platform. Along with the approximately 650-subject first cohort, a separate validation cohort of about 110 different subjects was used. Among the approximately 420 genotyped donors, around 81% belonged to the genetic ancestry cluster associated with self-reported Caucasian donors. The aim of the study was to test whether cataloging public T cell receptors could identify signatures of past pathogen exposure. To study patterns of TCR occurrence, a later analysis re-analyzed previously published TCR beta repertoires from 666 donors and added high-resolution HLA genotyping. Several DR-DQ haplotypes were treated as single units for association and clustering because of strong linkage in the cohort. An early release covering over 500 HLA-typed donors comprised 250 to 350 gigabases of sequencing data and around 86 million unique TCR sequences. To predict cytomegalovirus infection status, the study combined high-throughput TCR immunosequencing, statistical association of individual TCRs with disease status, and machine learning. Donor age, sex, ethnicity and CMV serostatus were collected together with the repertoire data. Rather than using new phenotypic data, the later analysis identified candidate immune exposures from TCR beta sequences and from how often those sequences occurred across donors. An earlier analysis of around 580 of the donors used high-throughput TCR beta sequencing to judge whether each TCR beta V gene segment behaved as functional or pseudogenic. The study profiled the T cell repertoires of 500 to 800 subjects by immunosequencing and related them to cytomegalovirus serostatus. A later genetic analysis used genome-wide SNP genotypes for about 65% of the roughly 700 donors, treating that subset as a discovery cohort. Across under 500 genotyped donors of the cohort, an average of approximately 220,000 unique TCR beta nucleotide sequences per donor were sequenced, and roughly 18% of those sequences were non-productive. Typing coverage varied by locus: roughly 620-640 donors for A, B, C, DRB1 and DQB1; roughly 510 for DQA1; over 600 for DPA1; roughly 470 for DPB1. General findings and caveats noted by the study authors: According to a later analysis, most CMV-associated TCR beta chains appeared to be HLA-restricted, and the HLA associations seemed to be driven largely by CMV exposure. When HLA alleles, especially DR and DQ, strongly co-occurred, attributing TCR associations to individual alleles was difficult. Most TCR sequences were seen in very few donors, while some public TCRs were found in many individuals. Cytomegalovirus status was reported to be diagnosed by the classifier with high specificity and sensitivity in both the original and validation cohorts. In a later genetic analysis, a missense DCLRE1C variant was associated with V-gene and J-gene trimming of TCR beta chains, and the association was replicated in an independent cohort. A cluster of highly shared sequence variants was judged likely to represent a technical artifact of the sequencing pipeline. The study gave a list of 150 to 200 TCR beta chains associated with cytomegalovirus. In a later analysis, HLA-associated TCR beta chains were found to be more clonally expanded and to have lower generation probabilities than equally common non-associated chains. A later analysis reported that several top co-occurrence clusters appeared linked to parvovirus B19, influenza, CMV and Epstein-Barr virus. This cohort had only TCR beta chains sequenced, and the lack of alpha or paired-chain data limited which features could be detected. Presence/absence analyses assumed roughly uniform sequencing depth across donors, an assumption that may not hold. A later analysis associated 15,000 to 20,000 TCR beta sequences with specific HLA alleles at a false discovery rate of 0.05. It was suggested by the authors that the approach could potentially be generalized to other disease states and immunological phenotypes. A later analysis found that TCR association rates varied across HLA loci, with DRB1 alleles showing the most associated TCRs and HLA-C alleles the fewest. CMV serostatus was the only immune exposure information available for the cohort. In an earlier analysis of about 600 of the donors, most TCR beta V segments appeared in productive rearrangements about 87% or about 30% of the time, broadly matching IMGT annotations. Because HLA typing was missing for some donors at each locus, association tests included only the typed subset. In a later genetic analysis, fewer N-insertions in productive TCRs were reported among donors in an Asian-associated ancestry cluster than the roughly 700-donor mean. In vitro tests confirmed that a few of the cytomegalovirus-associated TCR beta chains recognize cytomegalovirus antigens. Correlated functional status among segregating V segments might reflect linkage disequilibrium, but an unknown experimental factor could not be ruled out. Some IMGT-functional V segments, including TRBV6-2 and TRBV6-3, could not be distinguished by the 87-base-pair reads and were therefore excluded. Because counts were too low, more than 15 rarely observed V segments, including chromosome 9 orphons, were left out of the earlier analysis of a few hundred of the donors. A further reported finding was that TCR beta sequences accurately predicted the HLA-A and HLA-B alleles for most subjects in the first cohort.

Per the germline V gene (reference sequence), SEHNR is the CDR1 and FQNEAQ is the CDR2. V is reduced by 1 base and J by 6 bases, leaving a spacing of 11 bases between them. Its CDR3 holds 14 amino acids, cysteine through phenylalanine. CDR3 DNA only is kept here, 42 bases in frame from base 1. The cohort was made up of 500 to 800 healthy bone marrow donors. All cohort members were sampled while nominally healthy, although unrecorded immune exposures were likely present. The donor tested CMV seronegative, placing the donor among the 352 seronegative members of the cohort. Each donor provided a peripheral blood sample, and peripheral blood mononuclear cells were used for TCR beta sequencing. The Qiagen DNeasy Blood Extraction Kit was used to extract genomic DNA from the blood cell samples. Regarding this clone: Its antigen specificity is not known. Per-base quality was not reported, and no clone a single base away is much larger than it.

Library generation was performed with the immunoSEQ multiplex PCR assay. A mixture of 60 forward primers for TCR Vbeta segments and 13 reverse primers for TCR Jbeta segments was used in the multiplex PCR. A multiplex PCR assay on genomic DNA amplified the CDR3 region of rearranged TCR beta genes. The amplified TCR beta libraries were sequenced on the Illumina HiSeq System as 87-base-pair reads. Per the source publication's procedure: Across the 500 to 850 repertoires, a later analysis counted 78 million or so unique TCR beta chains, around 11 million of which were shared by at least two donors. To remove PCR and sequencing errors, raw reads were error-corrected and collapsed into unique sequences using a nearest-neighbor algorithm that merged closely related sequences. To assign V, D and J gene segments, CDR3 sequences were aligned to IMGT reference sequences. For a sequence to be retained, a match of at least six nucleotides to both a V gene segment and a J gene segment was required. Rearrangements were called productive when the CDR3 lacked stop codons and stayed in frame with V and J; all others were non-productive. Following IMGT convention, CDR3 was defined as the stretch from the second conserved V-encoded cysteine up to the conserved J-encoded phenylalanine. Sequences without an unambiguous match to a single V gene segment were excluded from the earlier analysis of almost 600 of the donors. An earlier analysis of 500 to 600 of the donors classified V segments as functional when productive rearrangements were above 56.7% and as segregating when the standard deviation between donors was above 5%. A statistical classification framework was built for diagnosing cytomegalovirus status from the catalog of TCR beta chain sequences. In a later analysis, TCR nucleotide sequences were compared against IMGT/GENE-DB human TR gene sequences so that V and J genes could be assigned. The TCRdist pipeline was used in a later analysis to assign CDR3 sequences and most-parsimonious VDJ recombination scenarios. In a later analysis, every TCR beta chain was defined by the combination of its CDR3 amino acid sequence and its V-gene family, and reads without a unique V-gene family were dropped. To address suspected cross-contamination and a sequencing artifact, a later analysis removed a few hundred highly shared, low-generation-probability nucleotide sequences. In a later analysis, a clonal expansion index was calculated for each public chain from normalized within-repertoire ranks of inferred template counts. A later analysis computed generation probabilities with a VDJ recombination model fitted to out-of-frame rearrangements, and checked the results against IGoR. A later analysis scored TCR-TCR, TCR-HLA and TCR-CMV co-occurrence with hypergeometric tests, applying a repertoire-size bias correction to TCR pairs. False discovery rates were estimated in a later analysis by permuting HLA or CMV assignments 20 times. In a later analysis, co-occurring TCRs were grouped using DBSCAN, and TCRdist sequence similarity was added for clustering within HLA-allele-positive subsets. Repertoires with fewer than 30,000 or more than 120,000 public chains were left out of co-occurrence clustering, as were about five repertoires with anomalous nucleotide sharing. The table was pulled from immuneACCESS by TCRdb, which kept in-frame rearrangements only. Such tables lose some clones; where checked, under half of the loss comes from unresolved V genes, and the rest has no known cause. That table is the source of V, J and clone size, and D and trimming were worked out from the DNA. This sample holds roughly 150,000 clones; 70% to 85% were observed only once. The ten top clones hold 1.4% of the sample.

This receptor was identified in a male donor in good health and CMV-seronegative. The chain is encoded by TRBV7-9 joined to TRBJ2-3, with TRBD1 as a weak D call on 6 bases. The sample consisted of PBMCs. The bases read TGTGCCAGCAGCTTAGAGTCAGGGGCTGATACGCAGTATTTT. Translated, it gives CASSLESGADTQYF.